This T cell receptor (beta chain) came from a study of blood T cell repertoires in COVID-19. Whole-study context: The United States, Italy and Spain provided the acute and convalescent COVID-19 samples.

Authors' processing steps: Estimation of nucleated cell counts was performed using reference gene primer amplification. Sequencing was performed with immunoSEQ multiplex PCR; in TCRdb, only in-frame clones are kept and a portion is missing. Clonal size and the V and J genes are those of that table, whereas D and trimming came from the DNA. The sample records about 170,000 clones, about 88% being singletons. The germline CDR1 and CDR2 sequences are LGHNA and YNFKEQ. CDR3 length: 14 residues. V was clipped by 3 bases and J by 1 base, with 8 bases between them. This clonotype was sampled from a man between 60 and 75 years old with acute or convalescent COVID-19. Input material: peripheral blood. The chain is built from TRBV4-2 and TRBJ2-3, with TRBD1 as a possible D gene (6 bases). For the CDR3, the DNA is TGTGCCAGCAGCCAGGGACACCGCACAGATACGCAGTATTTT. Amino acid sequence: CASSQGHRTDTQYF.